This TCR beta chain was recovered during a study of human T cells and chemical hapten exposure. About the study: 2% DPC was applied to approximately 2 cm by approximately 2 cm of upper inner arm skin for sensitization. How much TCR each sample yielded varied, mostly because pooled library volumes differed slightly.

TCRdb re-called the RACE reads through MiXCR, storing one row per CDR3 protein. The sample holds approximately 57,000 distinct CDR3 sequences, roughly a tenth seen once. Germline V lookup: CDR1 MNHEY, CDR2 SVGAGI. The ends were cut back, 2 bases at V and 1 base at J, with 12 bases in the middle. CDR3 length: 15 residues. Whole-study results and caveats: TCRs above 1 in 1000 frequency did not change with DPC sensitization.

This clonotype was observed at least ten times. Its antigen remains unknown. Sample time point: pre-sensitization, week 0. Treatment indicated: therapeutic diphenylcyclopropenone sensitization with weekly scalp DPC. This clonotype originated in a man in his forties or fifties with alopecia areata. Some clones in this sample may be carry-over from other donors' samples. This sample comprised whole blood, obtained in connection with sensitization to the hapten diphenylcyclopropenone (DPC). The chain links TRBV6-5 to TRBJ2-7, with D possibly being TRBD1 or TRBD2 (5 bases each). The CDR3 bases are TGTGCCAGCAGTTACGGGAGCCGACAGTCCTACGAGCAGTACTTC. Amino acids: CASSYGSRQSYEQYF.